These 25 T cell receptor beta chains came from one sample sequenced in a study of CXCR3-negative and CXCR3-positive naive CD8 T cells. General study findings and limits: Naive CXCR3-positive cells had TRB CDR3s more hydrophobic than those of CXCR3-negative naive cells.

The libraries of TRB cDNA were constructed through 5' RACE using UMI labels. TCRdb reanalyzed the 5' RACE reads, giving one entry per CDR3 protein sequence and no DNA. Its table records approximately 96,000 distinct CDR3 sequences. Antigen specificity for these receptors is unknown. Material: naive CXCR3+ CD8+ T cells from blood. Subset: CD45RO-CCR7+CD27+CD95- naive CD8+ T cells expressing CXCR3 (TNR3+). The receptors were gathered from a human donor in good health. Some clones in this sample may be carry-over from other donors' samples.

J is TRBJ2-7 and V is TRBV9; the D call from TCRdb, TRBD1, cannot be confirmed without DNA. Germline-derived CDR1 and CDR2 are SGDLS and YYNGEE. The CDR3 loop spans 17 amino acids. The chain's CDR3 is CASSPKPTGTGGYEQYF.

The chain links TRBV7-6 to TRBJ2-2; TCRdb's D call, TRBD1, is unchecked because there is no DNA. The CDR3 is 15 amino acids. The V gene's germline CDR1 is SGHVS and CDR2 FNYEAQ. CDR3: CASSLGGQGDRELFF.

The CDR3 sequence is CASSAPSVGSSKSYEQYF. The chain carries TRBV9 and TRBJ2-7. The V gene's germline CDR1 is SGDLS and CDR2 YYNGEE. CDR3 length: 18 residues.

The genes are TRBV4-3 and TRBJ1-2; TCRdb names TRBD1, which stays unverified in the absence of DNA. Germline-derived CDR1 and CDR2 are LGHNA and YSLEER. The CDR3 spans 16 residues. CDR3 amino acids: CASSQDRGQRGYGYTF.

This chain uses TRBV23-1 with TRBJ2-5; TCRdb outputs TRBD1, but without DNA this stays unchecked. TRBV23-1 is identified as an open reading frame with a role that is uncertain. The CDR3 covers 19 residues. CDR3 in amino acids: CASSQFRTGGNPFQETQYF.

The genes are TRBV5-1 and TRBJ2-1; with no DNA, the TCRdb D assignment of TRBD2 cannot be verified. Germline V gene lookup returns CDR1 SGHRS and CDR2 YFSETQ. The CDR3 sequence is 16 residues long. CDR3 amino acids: CASSLASGGTYNEQFF.

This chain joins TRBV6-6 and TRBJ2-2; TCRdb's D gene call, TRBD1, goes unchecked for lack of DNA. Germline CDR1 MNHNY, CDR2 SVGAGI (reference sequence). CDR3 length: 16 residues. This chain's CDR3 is CASSYLERGWYGELFF.

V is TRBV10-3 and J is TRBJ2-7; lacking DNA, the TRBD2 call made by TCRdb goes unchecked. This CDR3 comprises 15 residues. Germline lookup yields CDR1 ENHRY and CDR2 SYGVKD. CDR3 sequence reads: CPISDAAGGWNEQYF.

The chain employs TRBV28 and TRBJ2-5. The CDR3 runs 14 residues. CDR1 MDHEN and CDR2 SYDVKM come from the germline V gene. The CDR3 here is CASRPRRTQETQYF.

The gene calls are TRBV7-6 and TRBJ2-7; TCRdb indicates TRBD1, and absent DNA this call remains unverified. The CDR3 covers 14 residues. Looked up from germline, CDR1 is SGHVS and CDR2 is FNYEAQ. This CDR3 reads CASSSHRDPYEQYF.

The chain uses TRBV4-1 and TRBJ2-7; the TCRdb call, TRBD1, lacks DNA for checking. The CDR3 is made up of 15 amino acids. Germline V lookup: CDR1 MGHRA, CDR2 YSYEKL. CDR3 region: CASSLTRGQTYEQYF.

The CDR3: CASTSTGAQPQHF. The rearrangement joins TRBV19 to TRBJ1-5; TCRdb proposes TRBD1, but this gene call is untestable without DNA. CDR1 and CDR2 from the germline V gene are LNHDA and SQIVND (reference sequence). The CDR3 is 13 residues long.

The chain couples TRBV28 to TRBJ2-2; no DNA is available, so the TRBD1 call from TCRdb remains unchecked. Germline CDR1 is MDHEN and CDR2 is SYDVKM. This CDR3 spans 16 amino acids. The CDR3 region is CASSEDRGYLTGELFF.

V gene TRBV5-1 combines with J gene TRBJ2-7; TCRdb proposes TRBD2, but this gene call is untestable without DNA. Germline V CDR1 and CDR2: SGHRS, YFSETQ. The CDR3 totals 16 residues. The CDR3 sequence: CASSVGLAGPSYEQYF.

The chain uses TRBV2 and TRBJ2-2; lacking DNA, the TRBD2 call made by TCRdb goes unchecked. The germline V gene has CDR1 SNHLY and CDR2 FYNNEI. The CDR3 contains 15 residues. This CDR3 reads CASIKTGGPTGELFF.

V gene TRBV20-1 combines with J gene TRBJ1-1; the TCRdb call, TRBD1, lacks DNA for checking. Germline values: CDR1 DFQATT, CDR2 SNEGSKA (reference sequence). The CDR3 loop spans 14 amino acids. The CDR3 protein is CSARFDRGLTEAFF.

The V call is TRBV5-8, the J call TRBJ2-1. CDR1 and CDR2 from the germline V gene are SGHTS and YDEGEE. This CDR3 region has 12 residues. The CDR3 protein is CASSDYYNEQFF.

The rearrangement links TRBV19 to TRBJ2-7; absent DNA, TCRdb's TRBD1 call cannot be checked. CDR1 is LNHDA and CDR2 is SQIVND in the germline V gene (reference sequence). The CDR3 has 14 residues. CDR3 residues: CASSGTGGAGEQYF.

The CDR3 is CAISALGPTYNEQFF. The chain joins TRBV10-3 to TRBJ2-1; no DNA is available, so the TRBD2 call from TCRdb remains unchecked. The length of the CDR3 is 15 residues. Germline V gene sequence: CDR1 ENHRY, CDR2 SYGVKD.

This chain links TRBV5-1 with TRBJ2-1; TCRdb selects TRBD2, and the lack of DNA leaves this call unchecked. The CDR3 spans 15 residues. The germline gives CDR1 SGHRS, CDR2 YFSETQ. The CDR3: CASSPSLGSYNEQFF.

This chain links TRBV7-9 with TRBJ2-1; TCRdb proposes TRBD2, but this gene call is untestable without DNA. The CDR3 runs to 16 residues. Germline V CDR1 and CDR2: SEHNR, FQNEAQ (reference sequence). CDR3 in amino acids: CASSLEGLAGGDEQFF.

The CDR3 sequence is CASSTGGYEQYF. The chain uses TRBV19 and TRBJ2-7; absent DNA, TCRdb's TRBD1 call cannot be checked. The CDR3 runs 12 residues. Germline V gives CDR1 LNHDA, CDR2 SQIVND (reference sequence).

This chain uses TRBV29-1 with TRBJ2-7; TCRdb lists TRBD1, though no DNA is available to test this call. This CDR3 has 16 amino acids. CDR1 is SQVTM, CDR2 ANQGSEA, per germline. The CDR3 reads CSVKPGQGAADYEQYF.

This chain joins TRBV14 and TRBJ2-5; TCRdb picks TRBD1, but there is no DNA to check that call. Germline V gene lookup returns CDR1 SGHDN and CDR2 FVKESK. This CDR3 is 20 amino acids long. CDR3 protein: CASSLGGTDLGFFALETQYF.

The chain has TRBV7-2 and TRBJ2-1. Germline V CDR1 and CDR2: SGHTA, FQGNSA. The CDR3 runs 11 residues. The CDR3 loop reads CASSMSNEQFF.